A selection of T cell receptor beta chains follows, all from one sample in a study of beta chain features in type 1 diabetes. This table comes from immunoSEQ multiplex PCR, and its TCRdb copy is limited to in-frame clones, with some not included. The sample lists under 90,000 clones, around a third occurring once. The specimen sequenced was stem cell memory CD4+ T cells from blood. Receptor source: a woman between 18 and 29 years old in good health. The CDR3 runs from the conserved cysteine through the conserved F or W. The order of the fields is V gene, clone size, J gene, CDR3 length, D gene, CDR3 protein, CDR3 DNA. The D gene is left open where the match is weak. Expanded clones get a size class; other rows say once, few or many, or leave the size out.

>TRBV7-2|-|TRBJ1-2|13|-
CASSVRKFGGYTF
TGTGCCAGCAGCGTCAGGAAGTTCGGCGGCTACACCTTC
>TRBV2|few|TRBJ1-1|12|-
CASSYRNTEAFF
TGTGCCAGCAGTTATAGGAACACTGAAGCTTTCTTT
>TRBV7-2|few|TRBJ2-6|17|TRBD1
CASSRTGPYSGANVLTF
TGTGCCAGCAGCCGGACAGGACCGTATTCTGGGGCCAACGTCCTGACTTTC
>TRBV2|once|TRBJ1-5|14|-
CASSEQGTNQPQHF
TGTGCCAGCAGTGAGCAGGGCACCAATCAGCCCCAGCATTTT
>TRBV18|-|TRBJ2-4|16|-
CASSPLGGAVSNIQYF
TGTGCCAGCTCACCACTAGGCGGGGCCGTCTCAAACATTCAGTACTTC
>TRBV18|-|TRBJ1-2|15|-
CASSPNWEANYGYTF
TGTGCCAGCTCACCAAATTGGGAGGCTAACTATGGCTACACCTTC
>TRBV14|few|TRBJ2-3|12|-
CASSTVKQTQYF
TGTGCCAGCAGCACAGTGAAGCAAACGCAGTATTTT
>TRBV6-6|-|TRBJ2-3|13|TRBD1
CASNRGNTDTQYF
TGTGCCAGCAACAGGGGGAACACAGATACGCAGTATTTT
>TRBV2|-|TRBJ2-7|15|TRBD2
CASSRGLAVSYEQYF
TGTGCCAGCAGTCGAGGACTAGCGGTGAGCTACGAGCAGTACTTC
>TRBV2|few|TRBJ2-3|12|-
CASRNRADTQYF
TGTGCCAGCAGGAATCGCGCAGATACGCAGTATTTT
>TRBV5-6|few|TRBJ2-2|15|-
CASSANTGRTGELFF
TGTGCCAGCAGCGCGAATACAGGGAGAACCGGGGAGCTGTTTTTT
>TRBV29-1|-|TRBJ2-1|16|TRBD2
CSVQGGTKGSGDEQFF
TGCAGCGTCCAAGGAGGGACTAAAGGCTCTGGGGATGAGCAGTTCTTC
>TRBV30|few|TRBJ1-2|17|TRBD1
CAWSAGTGGSPNYGYTF
TGTGCCTGGAGTGCTGGGACAGGGGGCTCCCCTAACTATGGCTACACCTTC
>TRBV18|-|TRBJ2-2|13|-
CASSPQGTGELFF
TGTGCCAGCTCACCGCAGGGCACCGGGGAGCTGTTTTTT
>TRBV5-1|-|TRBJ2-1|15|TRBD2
CASSWILAGINEQFF
TGCGCCAGCAGCTGGATTCTAGCGGGAATCAATGAGCAGTTCTTC
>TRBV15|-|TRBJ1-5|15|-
CATSRVDRINQPQHF
TGTGCCACCAGCAGAGTCGACAGGATCAATCAGCCCCAGCATTTT
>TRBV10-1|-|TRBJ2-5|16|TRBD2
CASSEGLAGVQETQYF
TGCGCCAGCAGTGAAGGACTAGCGGGGGTCCAAGAGACCCAGTACTTC
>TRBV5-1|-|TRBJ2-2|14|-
CASSFPQGRGELFF
TGCGCCAGCAGCTTTCCACAGGGAAGGGGGGAGCTGTTTTTT
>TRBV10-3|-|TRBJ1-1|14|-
CATILRWGDTEAFF
TGTGCCACCATACTCAGGTGGGGGGACACTGAAGCTTTCTTT
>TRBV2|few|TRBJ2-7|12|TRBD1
CASSYRGDEQYF
TGTGCCAGCAGTTACAGGGGAGACGAGCAGTACTTC
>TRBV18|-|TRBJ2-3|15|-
CASSPETTSTDTQYF
TGTGCCAGCTCACCGGAAACTACTAGCACAGATACGCAGTATTTT
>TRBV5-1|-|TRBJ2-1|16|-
CASSPQGAGGGNEQFF
TGCGCCAGCAGCCCCCAAGGTGCAGGGGGAGGAAATGAGCAGTTCTTC
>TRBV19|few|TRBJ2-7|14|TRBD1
CASNLPGQGCEQYF
TGTGCCAGTAACCTTCCGGGACAGGGTTGCGAGCAGTACTTC
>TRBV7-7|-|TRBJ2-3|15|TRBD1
CASSLVKGAVDTQYF
TGTGCTAGCAGCTTAGTAAAGGGGGCGGTAGATACGCAGTATTTT
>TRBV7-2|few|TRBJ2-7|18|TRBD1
CASSSTRDRAFLPYEQYF
TGTGCCAGCAGTTCCACCCGCGACAGGGCTTTTCTCCCCTACGAGCAGTACTTC
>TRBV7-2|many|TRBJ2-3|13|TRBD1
CASSSTGADTQYF
TGTGCCAGCAGCTCGACAGGGGCAGATACGCAGTATTTT
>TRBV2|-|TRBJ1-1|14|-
CASRMRGGETEAFF
TGTGCCAGCAGAATGCGGGGAGGTGAGACTGAAGCTTTCTTT
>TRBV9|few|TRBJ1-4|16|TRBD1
CASSVRTGGKNEKLFF
TGTGCCAGCAGCGTACGGACAGGTGGGAAGAATGAAAAACTGTTTTTT
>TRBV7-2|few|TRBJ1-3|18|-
CASSLMHYRIFSGNTIYF
TGTGCCAGCAGCTTAATGCACTACAGGATCTTCTCTGGAAACACCATATATTTT
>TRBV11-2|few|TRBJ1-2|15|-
CASSSIELGARGYTF
TGTGCCAGCAGCTCAATAGAGTTGGGGGCCCGAGGCTACACCTTC
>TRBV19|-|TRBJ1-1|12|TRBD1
CATSRGDREAFF
TGTGCCACCTCCAGGGGGGATAGGGAAGCTTTCTTT
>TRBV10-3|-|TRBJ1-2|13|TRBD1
CASGTGHRYGYTF
TGTGCCAGTGGGACAGGGCACCGATATGGCTACACCTTC
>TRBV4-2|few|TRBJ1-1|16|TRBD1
CASSRDRGDMNTEAFF
TGTGCCAGCAGCCGGGACAGGGGGGATATGAACACTGAAGCTTTCTTT
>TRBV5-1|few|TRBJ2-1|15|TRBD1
CASSLVGTGTSEQFF
TGCGCCAGCAGCTTGGTCGGGACAGGGACCAGCGAGCAGTTCTTC
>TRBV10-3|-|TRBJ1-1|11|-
CAISRGAEAFF
TGTGCCATCAGCCGCGGCGCTGAAGCTTTCTTT
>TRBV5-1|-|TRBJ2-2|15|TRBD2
CASSIGLENTGELFF
TGCGCCAGCAGCATAGGACTAGAGAACACCGGGGAGCTGTTTTTT
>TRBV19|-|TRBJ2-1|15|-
CASSIEQRANNEQFF
TGTGCCAGTAGTATAGAACAGCGGGCAAACAATGAGCAGTTCTTC
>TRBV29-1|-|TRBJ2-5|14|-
CSAETRDLQETQYF
TGCAGCGCTGAAACGCGGGACCTTCAAGAGACCCAGTACTTC
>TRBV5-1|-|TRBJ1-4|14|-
CASSLETEDGKLFF
TGCGCCAGCAGCTTAGAGACAGAAGACGGAAAACTGTTTTTT
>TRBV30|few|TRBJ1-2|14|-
CAWSQTGGEERYTF
TGTGCCTGGAGTCAAACCGGAGGAGAGGAGCGCTACACCTTC
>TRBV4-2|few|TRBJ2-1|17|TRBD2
CASSQGSLAAGSQEQFF
TGTGCCAGCAGCCAAGGGTCCCTAGCAGCGGGGTCACAGGAGCAGTTCTTC
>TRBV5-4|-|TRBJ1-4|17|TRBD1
CASRNIGGQATNEKLFF
TGTGCCAGCAGGAATATTGGCGGACAGGCAACTAATGAAAAACTGTTTTTT
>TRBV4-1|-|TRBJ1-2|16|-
CASSQAGAGRTYGYTF
TGCGCCAGCAGCCAAGCCGGAGCAGGGCGGACCTATGGCTACACCTTC
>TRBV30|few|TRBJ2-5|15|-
CAWSMGGPLMETQYF
TGTGCCTGGAGTATGGGGGGGCCTTTGATGGAGACCCAGTACTTC
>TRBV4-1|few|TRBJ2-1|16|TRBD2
CASSLRLAGGYNEQFF
TGCGCCAGCAGCCTTCGACTAGCGGGGGGATACAATGAGCAGTTCTTC
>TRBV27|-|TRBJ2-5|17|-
CASSRFSIRTDQETQYF
TGTGCCAGCAGTCGTTTTTCAATTAGGACAGATCAAGAGACCCAGTACTTC